The sequence of this TCR beta chain was determined in a study of cytomegalovirus exposure and HLA in healthy donors. General study results and limits: As a later analysis revealed, the rate of TCR association differed by HLA locus, with DRB1 most and HLA-C fewest. The HLA-A and HLA-B alleles of most subjects were reportedly predicted accurately from TCR beta sequences. In vitro confirmation showed a few CMV-associated chains to be CMV antigen specific.

Primers included in the PCR were 60 Vbeta and 13 Jbeta primers. The assay was immunoSEQ multiplex PCR, and TCRdb's table has in-frame clones only and misses some. Among about 130,000 clones, around 72% were seen once, and the ten largest hold around 1.5%. Per the germline V gene, CDR1 is SGHTA and CDR2 is FQGNSA. The length of the CDR3 is 15 residues. Trimming at V came to 5 bases and at J to 2 bases, leaving 5 bases not matched to a gene. On this clone: Its antigen is undetermined.

The receptor's source is a woman between 18 and 29 years old in good health and CMV-seronegative. This chain joins TRBV7-2 and TRBJ2-7; TRBD2 aligns across 11 bases. The sequencing input was PBMCs. The CDR3 loop reads CASSQALAGAYEQYF. The CDR3 DNA is TGTGCCAGCAGCCAAGCACTAGCGGGAGCCTACGAGCAGTACTTC.